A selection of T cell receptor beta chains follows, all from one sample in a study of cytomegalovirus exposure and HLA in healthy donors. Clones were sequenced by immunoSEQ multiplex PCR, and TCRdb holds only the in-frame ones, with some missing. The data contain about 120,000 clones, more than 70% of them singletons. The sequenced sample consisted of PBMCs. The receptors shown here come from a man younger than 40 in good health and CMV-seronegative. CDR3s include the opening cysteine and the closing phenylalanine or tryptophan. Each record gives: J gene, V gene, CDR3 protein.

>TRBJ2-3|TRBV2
CASSELRGTDTQYF
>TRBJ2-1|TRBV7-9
CASSEPRRTPTGAYNEQFF
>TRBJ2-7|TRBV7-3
CASSSERGDRGVYEQYF
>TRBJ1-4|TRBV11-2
CASSLDVGTDSRDEKLFF
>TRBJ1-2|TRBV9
CASIGLGQGAHGYTF
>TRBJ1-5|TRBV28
CASSGQAQPQHF
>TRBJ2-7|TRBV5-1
CASSPRDRVYEQYF
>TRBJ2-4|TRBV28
CASNYRGTQNIQYF
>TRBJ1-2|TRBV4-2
CASSPRTGYYGYTF
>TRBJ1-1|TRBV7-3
CASSLSSGAGRAFF
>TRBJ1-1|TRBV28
CASSLRGGGYTEAFF
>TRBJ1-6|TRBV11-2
CASSSSPNRNSPLHF
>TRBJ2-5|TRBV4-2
CASSQDGSGGAPETQYF
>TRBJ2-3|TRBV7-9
CASSLFVTESTDTQYF
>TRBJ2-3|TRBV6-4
CASSGWGLSTDTQYF
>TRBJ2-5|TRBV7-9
CASSSLAGGFEETQYF
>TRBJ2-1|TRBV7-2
CASSFQGSEQFF
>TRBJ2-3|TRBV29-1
CSVDRRGSDTQYF
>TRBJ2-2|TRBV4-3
CASSPQASVRGELFF
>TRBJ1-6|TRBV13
CASSLGRNSPLHF